This is a list of T cell receptor beta chains from one sample in a study of T cells after yellow fever vaccination. A single record per CDR3 protein comes from TCRdb applying MiXCR to the 5' RACE reads. The sample consists of about 300,000 distinct CDR3 sequences, less than 9.5% of them appearing once. Sequences were derived from CD4+ T cells sorted from PBMCs, sampled 5 days after the yellow fever booster vaccination. Source of these receptors: a man between 18 and 35 years old who received the YFV17D yellow fever vaccine. Both conserved end residues are part of each CDR3. Fields, in order: V gene, D gene, J gene, clone size, CDR3 protein, CDR3 DNA. A D gene is named only where the DNA matches it firmly. Only part of the rows carry a size: once, few, many, or a class if the clone is expanded.

V: TRBV9; D: .; J: TRBJ1-1; size: .; CDR3: CASSVEGGITEAFF; DNA: TGTGCCAGCAGCGTCGAGGGGGGGATCACTGAAGCTTTCTTT
V: TRBV12-3/TRBV12-4; D: TRBD1; J: TRBJ2-4; size: few; CDR3: CASSDRVRKNIQYF; DNA: TGTGCCAGCAGCGACAGGGTCAGGAAAAACATTCAGTACTTC
V: TRBV9; D: .; J: TRBJ2-1; size: few; CDR3: CASSVGGTPRIRNEQFF; DNA: TGTGCCAGCAGCGTAGGGGGCACGCCTAGGATTAGGAATGAGCAGTTCTTC
V: TRBV21-1; D: .; J: TRBJ1-1; size: .; CDR3: CASLPRGRLKAFF; DNA: TGTGCCAGCCTCCCTCGGGGGCGCCTCAAGGCTTTCTTT
V: TRBV7-2; D: .; J: TRBJ1-6; size: many; CDR3: CASSLWESSYNSPLHF; DNA: TGTGCCAGCAGCTTATGGGAAAGCTCCTATAATTCACCCCTCCACTTT
V: TRBV10-3; D: .; J: TRBJ1-1; size: .; CDR3: CAISEGRQNTEAFF; DNA: TGTGCCATCAGTGAAGGAAGGCAGAACACTGAAGCTTTCTTT
V: TRBV7-3; D: TRBD1; J: TRBJ2-2; size: few; CDR3: CASSPTGVRTGELFF; DNA: TGTGCCAGCAGCCCGACAGGGGTTCGCACCGGGGAGCTGTTTTTT
V: TRBV20-1; D: .; J: TRBJ1-5; size: few; CDR3: CSARVTEVNQPQHF; DNA: TGCAGTGCTAGAGTGACAGAAGTCAATCAGCCCCAGCATTTT
V: TRBV9; D: .; J: TRBJ2-7; size: .; CDR3: CASSSTAEVIAEQYF; DNA: TGTGCCAGCAGCAGCACAGCGGAGGTAATTGCCGAGCAGTACTTC
V: TRBV5-1; D: .; J: TRBJ2-3; size: few; CDR3: CASATDTDTQYF; DNA: TGCGCCAGCGCGACAGACACAGATACGCAGTATTTT
V: TRBV12-3/TRBV12-4; D: .; J: TRBJ2-4; size: many; CDR3: CASSLGGDAKNIQYF; DNA: TGTGCCAGCAGTCTTGGGGGTGATGCCAAAAACATTCAGTACTTC
V: TRBV10-3; D: TRBD1; J: TRBJ1-2; size: few; CDR3: CAISGGQALNYGYTF; DNA: TGTGCCATCAGTGGTGGACAGGCGCTTAACTATGGCTACACCTTC
V: TRBV9; D: TRBD1; J: TRBJ2-3; size: few; CDR3: CASTRDRQDTQYF; DNA: TGTGCCAGCACCCGGGACAGGCAAGATACGCAGTATTTT
V: TRBV5-1; D: .; J: TRBJ2-1; size: many; CDR3: CASSSGTRWDEQFF; DNA: TGCGCCAGCAGCTCCGGGACCCGTTGGGATGAGCAGTTCTTC
V: TRBV7-2; D: .; J: TRBJ1-2; size: few; CDR3: CASSFYGRHYGYTF; DNA: TGTGCCAGCAGCTTCTACGGCAGACACTATGGCTACACCTTC
V: TRBV6-2/TRBV6-3; D: .; J: TRBJ1-2; size: few; CDR3: CASSYEGFNYGYTF; DNA: TGTGCCAGCAGTTACGAGGGGTTTAACTATGGCTACACCTTC
V: TRBV15; D: .; J: TRBJ2-2; size: .; CDR3: CATSERANTGELFF; DNA: TGTGCCACCAGCGAGCGCGCGAACACCGGGGAGCTGTTTTTT
V: TRBV7-6; D: TRBD1; J: TRBJ1-4; size: .; CDR3: CASSSSRGRSANEKLFF; DNA: TGTGCCAGCAGCTCAAGCAGGGGGCGGTCGGCTAATGAAAAACTGTTTTTT
V: TRBV7-9; D: .; J: TRBJ1-4; size: few; CDR3: CASSAGRWVDEKLFF; DNA: TGTGCCAGCAGCGCGGGCCGGTGGGTTGATGAAAAACTGTTTTTT
V: TRBV18; D: .; J: TRBJ2-3; size: few; CDR3: CASSLSASRDTQYF; DNA: TGTGCCAGCTCCCTTAGCGCCTCAAGGGATACGCAGTATTTT
V: TRBV6-6; D: .; J: TRBJ2-2; size: few; CDR3: CASSYSGGRTAGELFF; DNA: TGTGCCAGCAGTTACTCGGGGGGCCGAACAGCCGGGGAGCTGTTTTTT
V: TRBV10-3; D: .; J: TRBJ2-3; size: many; CDR3: CAISESLARDTQYF; DNA: TGTGCCATCAGTGAGAGCCTAGCAAGGGATACGCAGTATTTT
V: TRBV6-1; D: .; J: TRBJ1-6; size: few; CDR3: CASSVQEDGSPLHF; DNA: TGTGCCAGCAGTGTCCAGGAAGACGGGTCACCCCTCCACTTT
V: TRBV5-1; D: .; J: TRBJ1-6; size: many; CDR3: CASSLYLANSPLHF; DNA: TGCGCCAGCAGCTTGTACCTTGCTAATTCACCCCTCCACTTT
V: TRBV7-2; D: .; J: TRBJ2-4; size: many; CDR3: CASSYSTIKQGVHFF; DNA: TGTGCCAGCAGCTACAGTACCATTAAACAGGGAGTCCACTTCTTC
V: TRBV2; D: TRBD2; J: TRBJ2-3; size: few; CDR3: CASSDQGGSDTQYF; DNA: TGTGCCAGCAGTGATCAGGGAGGGTCAGATACGCAGTATTTT
V: TRBV20-1; D: TRBD1; J: TRBJ2-7; size: .; CDR3: CSAEDRGRYYEQYF; DNA: TGCAGTGCGGAGGACAGGGGCAGATACTACGAGCAGTACTTC
V: TRBV6-5; D: .; J: TRBJ1-2; size: .; CDR3: CASSYRMRVHNYGYTF; DNA: TGTGCCAGCAGTTACCGGATGAGGGTCCACAACTATGGCTACACCTTC
V: TRBV10-3; D: TRBD2; J: TRBJ2-3; size: .; CDR3: CAISEFGGSTDTQYF; DNA: TGTGCCATCAGTGAATTCGGGGGGAGCACAGATACGCAGTATTTT
V: TRBV5-4; D: .; J: TRBJ1-3; size: few; CDR3: CASSLMGAGNTIYF; DNA: TGTGCCAGCAGCTTGATGGGGGCTGGAAACACCATATATTTT
V: TRBV7-9; D: TRBD1; J: TRBJ1-2; size: few; CDR3: CASSFSGTGHGGYTF; DNA: TGTGCCAGCAGCTTTTCCGGGACAGGGCATGGTGGCTACACCTTC
V: TRBV4-3; D: .; J: TRBJ1-6; size: .; CDR3: CASSQDAQNNSPLHF; DNA: TGCGCCAGCAGCCAAGACGCGCAGAATAATTCACCCCTCCACTTT
V: TRBV15; D: TRBD1; J: TRBJ1-2; size: few; CDR3: CATSRTRQGQYGYTF; DNA: TGTGCCACCAGCAGAACTAGACAGGGGCAATATGGCTACACCTTC
V: TRBV18; D: .; J: TRBJ1-2; size: few; CDR3: CASSFGRGYTF; DNA: TGTGCCAGCTCATTCGGACGTGGCTACACCTTC
V: TRBV4-3; D: .; J: TRBJ1-6; size: .; CDR3: CASSQESSYNSPLHF; DNA: TGCGCCAGCAGCCAAGAGAGCTCCTATAATTCACCCCTCCACTTT
V: TRBV7-2; D: .; J: TRBJ2-6; size: .; CDR3: CASSPATASGANVLTF; DNA: TGTGCCAGCAGCCCCGCCACGGCCTCTGGGGCCAACGTCCTGACTTTC
V: TRBV5-1; D: .; J: TRBJ2-5; size: .; CDR3: CASSLPRGPSTRETQYF; DNA: TGCGCCAGCAGCTTGCCCCGAGGACCGTCGACGCGGGAGACCCAGTACTTC
V: TRBV11-1; D: .; J: TRBJ1-1; size: few; CDR3: CASRTSGGAFF; DNA: TGTGCCAGCAGAACGAGTGGGGGAGCTTTCTTT
V: TRBV7-7; D: .; J: TRBJ2-5; size: few; CDR3: CASSLRNTGEETQYF; DNA: TGTGCTAGCAGCTTACGGAACACAGGAGAAGAGACCCAGTACTTC
V: TRBV7-2; D: TRBD2; J: TRBJ2-3; size: many; CDR3: CAAGRGAAGTQYF; DNA: TGTGCCGCCGGGAGGGGTGCTGCAGGTACGCAGTATTTT
V: TRBV7-9; D: TRBD1; J: TRBJ2-2; size: few; CDR3: CASRRTGANTGELFF; DNA: TGTGCCAGCAGACGGACAGGGGCGAACACCGGGGAGCTGTTTTTT
V: TRBV10-3; D: .; J: TRBJ2-3; size: few; CDR3: CATQKGKGGETQYF; DNA: TGTGCCACCCAGAAAGGGAAAGGGGGAGAGACGCAGTATTTT
V: TRBV20-1; D: .; J: TRBJ1-6; size: few; CDR3: CSAMESSYNSPLHF; DNA: TGCAGTGCTATGGAAAGCTCCTATAATTCACCCCTCCACTTT
V: TRBV10-3; D: .; J: TRBJ2-5; size: .; CDR3: CAINSGSETQYF; DNA: TGTGCCATCAACAGCGGGTCAGAGACCCAGTACTTC
V: TRBV6-4; D: .; J: TRBJ1-3; size: few; CDR3: CASSLLGRGAGNTIYF; DNA: TGTGCCAGCAGTCTCCTTGGTAGGGGAGCTGGAAACACCATATATTTT
V: TRBV7-2; D: .; J: TRBJ1-6; size: many; CDR3: CASSLVGHLNSPLHF; DNA: TGTGCCAGCAGCTTAGTCGGACACCTTAATTCACCCCTCCACTTT
V: TRBV7-2; D: .; J: TRBJ2-7; size: many; CDR3: CASSRSDGYDEQYF; DNA: TGTGCCAGCAGCAGATCGGACGGCTACGACGAGCAGTACTTC
V: TRBV4-3; D: .; J: TRBJ2-1; size: few; CDR3: CASSEGPYPYNEQFF; DNA: TGCGCCAGCAGCGAAGGGCCCTATCCCTACAATGAGCAGTTCTTC
V: TRBV6-4; D: .; J: TRBJ2-1; size: many; CDR3: CASSGGGAPSEQFF; DNA: TGTGCCAGCAGTGGAGGGGGGGCGCCGAGTGAGCAGTTCTTC
V: TRBV19; D: .; J: TRBJ2-2; size: .; CDR3: CASSPGVPNTGELFF; DNA: TGTGCCAGTAGTCCAGGGGTACCGAACACCGGGGAGCTGTTTTTT
V: TRBV4-3; D: .; J: TRBJ2-1; size: few; CDR3: CASSQELVSSYNEQFF; DNA: TGCGCCAGCAGCCAAGAATTAGTGAGCTCCTACAATGAGCAGTTCTTC
V: TRBV11-1; D: .; J: TRBJ1-1; size: .; CDR3: CASTGRGRRTEAFF; DNA: TGTGCCAGCACCGGGAGGGGGAGAAGGACTGAAGCTTTCTTT
V: TRBV4-2; D: .; J: TRBJ2-1; size: few; CDR3: CASSVQGSYNEQFF; DNA: TGTGCCAGCAGCGTCCAGGGCTCCTACAATGAGCAGTTCTTC